A selection of T cell receptor beta chains follows, all from one sample in a study of Tregs in tolerant kidney transplant recipients. Produced via immunoSEQ multiplex PCR; TCRdb's table is partial and in-frame only. The top ten clones hold around 0.64% of a sample with 200,000 to 300,000 clones, around 81% of them seen once. The sequencing input was CD4+ T cells from blood. The receptors derive from a human donor in good health. The CDR3 runs from the conserved cysteine through the conserved F or W. D genes are given only for firm matches. Clone size appears in some rows only: once, few, many, or a class for an expanded clone.

V gene	J gene	clone size	D gene	CDR3 protein	CDR3 DNA
TRBV5-8	TRBJ2-5	.	.	CASSLGTTNPETQYF	TGTGCCAGCAGCTTGGGGACTACTAACCCAGAGACCCAGTACTTC
TRBV10-1	TRBJ2-1	.	TRBD2	CASSSRGGFYNEQFF	TGCGCCAGCAGTTCGCGGGGGGGCTTTTACAATGAGCAGTTCTTC
TRBV11-2	TRBJ2-5	.	.	CASSLVQGVTQYF	TGTGCCAGCAGCTTAGTCCAGGGTGTGACCCAGTACTTC
TRBV9	TRBJ2-7	few	TRBD2	CASSTHSGGYEQYF	TGTGCCAGCAGCACACATAGCGGGGGCTACGAGCAGTACTTC
TRBV9	TRBJ2-1	.	.	CASSVEQGTYNEQFF	TGTGCCAGCAGCGTAGAGCAGGGAACCTACAATGAGCAGTTCTTC
TRBV2	TRBJ2-7	.	TRBD2	CASTTGTSSYEQYF	TGTGCCAGCACTACCGGGACTAGCAGTTACGAGCAGTACTTC
TRBV18	TRBJ2-5	.	.	CASSPQGLEETQYF	TGTGCCAGCTCACCACAGGGTTTGGAAGAGACCCAGTACTTC
TRBV25-1	TRBJ1-1	.	.	CASSDRGLTGSTEAFF	TGTGCCAGCAGTGACCGAGGACTGACGGGGAGCACTGAAGCTTTCTTT
TRBV5-4	TRBJ1-3	once	TRBD1	CASSPPMRQGATIYF	TGTGCCAGCAGCCCCCCAATGCGACAGGGGGCTACCATATATTTT
TRBV4-2	TRBJ1-2	.	.	CASSQSRPSGGYTF	TGTGCCAGCAGCCAATCCCGGCCTTCTGGTGGCTACACCTTC